Listed here is a single T cell receptor (beta chain). This record belongs to a study of blood T cell repertoires in COVID-19. Study-wide background: Samples came from the United States, Italy and Spain, spanning acute and convalescent COVID-19. The cDNA or gDNA used as material had been derived from T cells, B-cell-depleted T cells, or PBMCs.

TCRdb keeps only in-frame clones here, not all; method: immunoSEQ multiplex PCR. This repertoire shows some 41,000 clones, approximately 77% found once; its top ten account for roughly 4.4%. This clonotype was obtained from a woman between 65 and 79 years old with acute or convalescent COVID-19. Sequencing was carried out using peripheral blood.

The CDR3 protein is CASSPAGLAGVNEQFF. The CDR3 nucleotides read TGTGCCAGCAGCCCGGCTGGACTAGCGGGAGTCAATGAGCAGTTCTTC. This sequence joins TRBV7-2 and TRBJ2-1; the match to TRBD2 covers 13 bases. Trimming at V came to 5 bases and at J to 6 bases, leaving 7 bases not matched to a gene. Germline CDR1 is SGHTA and CDR2 is FQGNSA. The CDR3 loop spans 16 amino acids.